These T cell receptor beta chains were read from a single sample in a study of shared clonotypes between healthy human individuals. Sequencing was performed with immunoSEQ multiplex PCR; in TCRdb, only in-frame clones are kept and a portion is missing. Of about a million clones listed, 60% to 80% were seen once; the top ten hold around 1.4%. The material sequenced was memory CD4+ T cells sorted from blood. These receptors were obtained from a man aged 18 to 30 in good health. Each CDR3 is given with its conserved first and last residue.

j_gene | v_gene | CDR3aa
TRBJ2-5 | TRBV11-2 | CASSLDLFGSQYF
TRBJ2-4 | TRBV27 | CASSGREPQIDIQYF
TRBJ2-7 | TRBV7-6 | CASSLPGSGNEQYF
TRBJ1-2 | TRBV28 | CASSLPPGQGDGYTF
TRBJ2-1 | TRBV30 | CAWRALAGINNEQFF
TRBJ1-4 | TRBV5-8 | CASSLELGATNEKLFF
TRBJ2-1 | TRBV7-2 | CASSLAGGVYNEQFF
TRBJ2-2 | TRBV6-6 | CASRREGRVELFF
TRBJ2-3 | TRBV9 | CASSVLPGQGMDTQYF
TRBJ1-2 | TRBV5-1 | CASSSGTGAGYGYTF
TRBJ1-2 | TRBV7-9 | CASSPIRGGGYTF
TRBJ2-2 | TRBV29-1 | CSAAPGGGNTGELFF
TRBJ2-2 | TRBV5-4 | CASSLHSSNTGELFF
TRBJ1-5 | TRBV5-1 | CASSPGQPQHF
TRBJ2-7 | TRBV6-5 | CASSYAGQGLYEQYF
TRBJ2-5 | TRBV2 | CASSGGETQYF
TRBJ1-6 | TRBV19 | CASSMDRTGVNSPLHF
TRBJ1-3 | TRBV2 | CASSWTLRSGNTIYF
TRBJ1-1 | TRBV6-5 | CASSYLTNTEAFF
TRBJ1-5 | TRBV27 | CASAATPRNQPQHF
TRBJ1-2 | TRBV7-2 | CASSGSGTGGSSNYGYTF
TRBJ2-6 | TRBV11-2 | CASRKPGTGRTVLTF
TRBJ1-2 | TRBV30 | CAWSPGGGYTF
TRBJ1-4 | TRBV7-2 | CASSRGGTNEKLFF
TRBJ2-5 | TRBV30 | CAWSSLVAGGRETQYF
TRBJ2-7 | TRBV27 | CASSSRQGYEQYF
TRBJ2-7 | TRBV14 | CASSQAGTYEQYF
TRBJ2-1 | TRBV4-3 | CASSQDTIYSASSNNEQFF
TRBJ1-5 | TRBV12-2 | CASRFLLPGQGSYSNQPQHF
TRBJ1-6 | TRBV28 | CASSSHAGGNSPLHF
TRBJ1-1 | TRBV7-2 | CASSPREGTEAFF
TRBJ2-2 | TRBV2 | CASTPTNTGELFF
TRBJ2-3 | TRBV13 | CASSFPSGGAGSPDTDTQYF
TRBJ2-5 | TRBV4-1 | CASSQTSARETQYF
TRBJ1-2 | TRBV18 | CASSPPQQSGYTF
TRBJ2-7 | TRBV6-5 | CASTSPGQGYEQYF
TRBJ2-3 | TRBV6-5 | CASSSPGTAQDTQYF
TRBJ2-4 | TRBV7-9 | CASSLAGQDIQYF
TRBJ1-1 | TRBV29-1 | CSVEWISRNTEAFF
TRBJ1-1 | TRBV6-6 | CASSYSQVLVTEAFF
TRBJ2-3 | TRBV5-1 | CASSFSGYTDTQYF
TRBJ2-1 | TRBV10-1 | CASSERAGGPGEQFF
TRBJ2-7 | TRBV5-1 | CASSSTGASYEQYF
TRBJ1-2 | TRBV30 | CAWSLVRGGAAGYTF
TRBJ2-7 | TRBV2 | CASSVPPTGTNTYEQYF
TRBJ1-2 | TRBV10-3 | CAISGRGNYGYTF
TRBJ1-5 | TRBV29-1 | CSVVVQGGPGNQPQHF
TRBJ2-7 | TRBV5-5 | CASSSPGLERSYEQYF
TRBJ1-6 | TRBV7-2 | CASSRGGNNSPLHF
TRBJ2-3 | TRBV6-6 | CASRLVGTDTQYF
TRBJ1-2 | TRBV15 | CATSRDVGWTNYGYTF
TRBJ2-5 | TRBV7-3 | CASSSSGLAAETQYF
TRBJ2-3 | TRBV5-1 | CASSGERSTDTQYF
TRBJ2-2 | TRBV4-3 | CASSQDSGTGNTGELFF
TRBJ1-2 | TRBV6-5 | CASSYLGGANGYTF
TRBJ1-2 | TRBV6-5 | CASRRTAGGYTF
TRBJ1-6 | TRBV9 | CASSVGEGDSPLHF
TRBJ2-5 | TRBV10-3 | CAITDSPQETQYF
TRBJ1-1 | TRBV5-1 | CASSPDGGNTEAFF